This is a list of T cell receptor beta chains from one sample in a study of radiotherapy plus CTLA-4 blockade in lung cancer. The assay was immunoSEQ multiplex PCR, and TCRdb's table has in-frame clones only and misses some. The sample includes about 87,000 clones, 70% to 90% of them seen just once. Sequenced material: peripheral blood, taken from a patient treated with radiotherapy plus ipilimumab. These TCRs come from a human donor with non-small cell lung cancer that progressed on radiotherapy plus ipilimumab. Both conserved end residues are part of each CDR3. D genes are given only for firm matches. The size field is filled for only some rows; it gives once, few, many or a size class.

V gene	J gene	D gene	clone size	CDR3 length	CDR3 protein	CDR3 DNA
TRBV7-2	TRBJ1-6	NA	NA	14	CASSLGGSNSPLHF	TGTGCCAGCAGCTTAGGCGGTTCGAATTCACCCCTCCACTTT
TRBV19	TRBJ2-3	NA	NA	12	CASSILGDTQYF	TGTGCCAGTAGTATCTTGGGAGATACGCAGTATTTT
TRBV5-6	TRBJ1-2	NA	NA	14	CASSRKGQQYGYTF	TGTGCCAGCAGCCGAAAGGGACAACAGTATGGCTACACCTTC
TRBV7-9	TRBJ1-2	NA	NA	16	CASSLVPFDPNYGYTF	TGTGCCAGCAGCTTAGTTCCCTTTGACCCTAACTATGGCTACACCTTC
TRBV10-3	TRBJ1-2	TRBD1	NA	16	CAISGSGQISNYGYTF	TGTGCCATCAGTGGGTCGGGACAGATCTCTAACTATGGCTACACCTTC
TRBV7-2	TRBJ1-2	NA	NA	14	CASSPSGGNYGYTF	TGTGCCAGCAGCCCCTCGGGGGGGAACTATGGCTACACCTTC
TRBV5-1	TRBJ2-2	TRBD1	NA	15	CASRTGTVSTGELFF	TGCGCCAGCAGAACCGGGACAGTTAGCACCGGGGAGCTGTTTTTT
TRBV11-2	TRBJ1-2	NA	NA	15	CASSGNAGRNYGYTF	TGTGCCAGCAGCGGTAATGCAGGGAGGAACTATGGCTACACCTTC
TRBV27	TRBJ2-2	NA	NA	15	CASSLRGRNTGELFF	TGTGCCAGCAGTTTAAGGGGGAGAAACACCGGGGAGCTGTTTTTT
TRBV4-3	TRBJ1-4	NA	NA	15	CASSQDIGGEEKLFF	TGCGCCAGCAGCCAAGATATAGGGGGTGAAGAAAAACTGTTTTTT
TRBV19	TRBJ2-2	NA	few	17	CASSNIQGPLNTGELFF	TGTGCCAGTAGTAACATACAGGGCCCACTGAACACCGGGGAGCTGTTTTTT
TRBV4-2	TRBJ2-6	TRBD1	NA	17	CASSPEGTGSGANVLTF	TGTGCCAGCAGCCCTGAGGGGACAGGCTCTGGGGCCAACGTCCTGACTTTC
TRBV28	TRBJ1-1	NA	NA	14	CASSFGHLNTEAFF	TGTGCCAGCAGTTTTGGACACCTGAACACTGAAGCTTTCTTT
TRBV29-1	TRBJ2-3	NA	once	12	CSVGASTDTQYF	TGCAGCGTCGGGGCTAGCACAGATACGCAGTATTTT
TRBV4-3	TRBJ1-2	NA	NA	14	CASSPPGVPVGYTF	TGCGCCAGCAGCCCCCCAGGGGTCCCAGTGGGCTACACCTTC
TRBV18	TRBJ1-1	NA	NA	15	CASSPPKGGSTEAFF	TGTGCCAGCTCACCACCGAAGGGAGGGAGCACTGAAGCTTTCTTT
TRBV7-3	TRBJ2-1	TRBD1	NA	15	CASSQVGTGVNEQFF	TGTGCCAGCAGCCAAGTCGGGACAGGGGTGAATGAGCAGTTCTTC
TRBV2	TRBJ1-2	NA	once	13	CASSDNPTRGYTF	TGTGCCAGCAGTGATAATCCGACTCGTGGCTACACCTTC
TRBV5-1	TRBJ2-2	NA	NA	13	CASSLQTAGELFF	TGCGCCAGCAGCTTACAGACCGCCGGGGAGCTGTTTTTT
TRBV4-1	TRBJ1-5	NA	NA	15	CASSQDGQNNQPQHF	TGCGCCAGCAGCCAAGACGGGCAGAACAATCAGCCCCAGCATTTT
TRBV7-2	TRBJ2-5	NA	once	14	CASSFEHLQETQYF	TGTGCCAGCAGCTTCGAACACCTCCAAGAGACCCAGTACTTC
TRBV18	TRBJ2-7	NA	NA	12	CASSGGSYEQYF	TGTGCCAGCTCCGGGGGAAGCTACGAGCAGTACTTC
TRBV10-3	TRBJ2-1	NA	NA	17	CAISESPLPSIDYEQFF	TGTGCCATCAGTGAGTCCCCTTTGCCCTCTATAGACTATGAGCAGTTCTTC
TRBV6-5	TRBJ1-3	TRBD1	NA	15	CASSYSTGTGNTIYF	TGTGCCAGCAGTTACTCGACAGGGACCGGGAACACCATATATTTT
TRBV2	TRBJ1-2	NA	NA	12	CASTGDGYGYTF	TGTGCCAGCACTGGGGACGGCTATGGCTACACCTTC
TRBV6-5	TRBJ2-7	TRBD1	NA	14	CASEGQGAWYEQYF	TGTGCCAGCGAAGGACAGGGGGCGTGGTACGAGCAGTACTTC
TRBV7-2	TRBJ2-3	NA	NA	15	CASSGSPTSTDTQYF	TGTGCCAGCAGCGGCTCCCCCACAAGCACAGATACGCAGTATTTT
TRBV21-1	TRBJ1-6	NA	NA	14	CATPGHPYNSPLHF	TGTGCCACCCCGGGACACCCCTATAATTCACCCCTCCACTTT
TRBV7-2	TRBJ1-1	TRBD1	NA	14	CASSLDRVGTEAFF	TGTGCCAGCAGCTTGGACAGGGTGGGGACTGAAGCTTTCTTT
TRBV4-1	TRBJ2-4	TRBD1	NA	16	CASSQDPGTGRGIQYF	TGCGCCAGCAGCCAAGACCCCGGGACAGGGAGGGGCATTCAGTACTTC
TRBV27	TRBJ2-7	NA	once	15	CASSLSAGVRYEQYF	TGTGCCAGCAGTTTATCGGCTGGCGTAAGGTACGAGCAGTACTTC
TRBV6-6	TRBJ2-7	NA	NA	16	CASSYPRLELSYEQYF	TGTGCCAGCAGTTACCCCAGACTAGAACTCTCCTACGAGCAGTACTTC
TRBV27	TRBJ1-2	NA	NA	13	CASSFTEGGGYTF	TGTGCCAGCAGTTTTACGGAGGGGGGGGGCTACACCTTC
TRBV27	TRBJ2-5	NA	NA	16	CASSLVWAPRVETQYF	TGTGCCAGCAGTTTAGTCTGGGCGCCCCGCGTGGAGACCCAGTACTTC
TRBV28	TRBJ2-7	NA	NA	12	CASRGRGYEQYF	TGTGCCAGCAGGGGACGGGGCTACGAGCAGTACTTC
TRBV6-5	TRBJ2-1	NA	NA	16	CASSYSQGRSYNEQFF	TGTGCCAGCAGTTACTCGCAGGGGCGCTCCTACAATGAGCAGTTCTTC
TRBV19	TRBJ1-2	NA	NA	12	CASSLRLYGYTF	TGTGCCAGTAGTCTCCGTCTCTATGGCTACACCTTC
TRBV9	TRBJ2-7	TRBD1	NA	15	CASSATGQGTYEQYF	TGTGCCAGCAGCGCAACGGGACAGGGCACCTACGAGCAGTACTTC
TRBV27	TRBJ1-2	NA	NA	14	CASSSLGHPYGYTF	TGTGCCAGCAGTTCTCTGGGGCACCCCTATGGCTACACCTTC
TRBV7-6	TRBJ2-2	NA	NA	15	CASSLDTPGTGELFF	TGTGCCAGCAGCTTAGATACACCAGGCACCGGGGAGCTGTTTTTT
TRBV27	TRBJ2-2	TRBD2	NA	18	CASSPRFTSGKNTGELFF	TGTGCCAGCAGTCCCCGCTTCACTAGCGGGAAAAACACCGGGGAGCTGTTTTTT
TRBV5-1	TRBJ2-2	NA	NA	12	CASAGAPGELFF	TGCGCCAGCGCGGGGGCTCCCGGGGAGCTGTTTTTT
TRBV19	TRBJ2-7	NA	NA	13	CASSSAPRTEQYF	TGTGCCAGTTCCTCGGCCCCTAGGACCGAGCAGTACTTC